Listed below are T cell receptor beta chains from one sample, sequenced in a study of cytomegalovirus exposure and HLA in healthy donors. Data came from immunoSEQ multiplex PCR; TCRdb stores just in-frame clones and leaves some out. The table shows under 200,000 clones, with 84% occurring only once. Material for sequencing was PBMCs. The receptors shown here come from a man aged 50 or older in good health and CMV-seropositive. CDR3s include the opening cysteine and the closing phenylalanine or tryptophan. The order of the fields is clone size, V gene, J gene, D gene, CDR3 length, CDR3 protein, CDR3 DNA. A D gene is named only where the DNA matches it firmly. Some rows mark clone size as missing; the rest say once, few, many or name a class of expanded clone.

>-|TRBV18|TRBJ2-7|TRBD2|15
CASSPPASGANEQYF
TGTGCCAGCTCACCACCGGCTAGCGGGGCCAACGAGCAGTACTTC
>-|TRBV7-9|TRBJ2-1|TRBD2|14
CASRDGLAHDEQFF
TGTGCCAGCAGGGACGGACTAGCACACGATGAGCAGTTCTTC
>-|TRBV11-3|TRBJ2-2|TRBD2|16
CASSYLAGPNTGELFF
TGTGCCAGCAGCTATCTAGCGGGTCCGAACACCGGGGAGCTGTTTTTT
>few|TRBV25-1|TRBJ2-3|TRBD1|15
CASSDAGTGRITQYF
TGTGCCAGCAGTGATGCCGGGACAGGGCGAATCACGCAGTATTTT
>-|TRBV2|TRBJ2-3|TRBD2|15
CASIGAGGSADTQYF
TGTGCCAGCATTGGAGCGGGGGGAAGTGCAGATACGCAGTATTTT
>-|TRBV6-5|TRBJ2-1|-|13
CASSWSADNEQFF
TGTGCCAGCAGTTGGTCAGCGGACAATGAGCAGTTCTTC
>-|TRBV11-3|TRBJ1-1|-|13
CASSPGGFTEAFF
TGTGCCAGCAGCCCCGGAGGGTTCACTGAAGCTTTCTTT
>-|TRBV29-1|TRBJ1-1|-|10
CSVHISEAFF
TGCAGCGTTCACATCAGCGAGGCTTTCTTT
>-|TRBV28|TRBJ2-1|-|14
CASSFRVARGEQFF
TGTGCCAGCAGTTTTAGGGTGGCGCGGGGTGAGCAGTTCTTC
>-|TRBV5-1|TRBJ1-1|-|14
CASSPGHLNTEAFF
TGCGCCAGCAGCCCGGGACACCTGAACACTGAAGCTTTCTTT
>-|TRBV5-4|TRBJ2-1|-|13
CASSWTAYNEQFF
TGTGCCAGCAGCTGGACAGCCTACAATGAGCAGTTCTTC
>-|TRBV4-2|TRBJ2-1|TRBD2|19
CASSPGLAGLSNPYNEQFF
TGTGCCAGCAGCCCAGGACTAGCGGGGTTATCGAATCCCTACAATGAGCAGTTCTTC
>-|TRBV19|TRBJ1-4|TRBD1|18
CASKQDRGEPSTNEKLFF
TGTGCCAGTAAGCAGGACAGGGGCGAGCCCTCAACTAATGAAAAACTGTTTTTT
>-|TRBV25-1|TRBJ1-6|-|13
CASSLKEGSPLHF
TGTGCCAGCAGTTTGAAGGAGGGATCACCCCTCCACTTT
>-|TRBV5-6|TRBJ1-2|-|12
CASNVRGYGYTF
TGTGCCAGTAACGTCCGGGGCTATGGCTACACCTTC
>few|TRBV5-1|TRBJ2-7|-|17
CASSLDLRRASSYEQYF
TGCGCCAGCAGCTTGGACTTGAGGAGGGCCTCTTCCTACGAGCAGTACTTC
>-|TRBV6-6|TRBJ2-2|-|16
CASSSATFANTGELFF
TGTGCCAGCAGTTCCGCGACATTCGCGAACACCGGGGAGCTGTTTTTT
>once|TRBV5-1|TRBJ2-3|-|16
CASGLQQATSTDTQYF
TGCGCCAGCGGGCTCCAGCAGGCCACTAGCACAGATACGCAGTATTTT
>-|TRBV6-6|TRBJ1-2|TRBD1|15
CASSSPGQGAHGYTF
TGTGCCAGCAGTTCCCCGGGACAGGGGGCGCATGGCTACACCTTC
>once|TRBV6-5|TRBJ2-5|TRBD2|15
CASRGSGGHQETQYF
TGTGCCAGCAGAGGTAGCGGGGGACACCAAGAGACCCAGTACTTC
>-|TRBV2|TRBJ1-1|-|14
CASTLPLLNTEAFF
TGTGCCAGCACCCTCCCTCTCCTGAACACTGAAGCTTTCTTT
>-|TRBV5-4|TRBJ2-5|TRBD2|15
CASSYVGSGDETQYF
TGTGCCAGCAGCTACGTCGGTAGCGGGGACGAGACCCAGTACTTC
>once|TRBV19|TRBJ1-5|-|14
CASSYPGLDQPQHF
TGTGCCAGTAGTTACCCGGGACTGGATCAGCCCCAGCATTTT
>-|TRBV15|TRBJ2-5|TRBD2|16
CATSREKAGGQETQYF
TGTGCCACCAGCAGAGAAAAAGCGGGGGGCCAAGAGACCCAGTACTTC
>-|TRBV19|TRBJ1-1|-|13
CASSLDTNTEAFF
TGTGCCAGTAGTCTAGACACAAACACTGAAGCTTTCTTT
>-|TRBV5-6|TRBJ2-7|TRBD2|15
CASSLGQRGLYEQYF
TGTGCCAGCAGCTTGGGACAGCGGGGACTCTACGAGCAGTACTTC
>-|TRBV2|TRBJ2-2|-|13
CASATASTGELFF
TGTGCCAGCGCGACAGCTTCCACCGGGGAGCTGTTTTTT
>-|TRBV7-3|TRBJ2-3|TRBD2|15
CASSPSGGATDTQYF
TGTGCCAGCAGCCCCAGCGGGGGGGCTACAGATACGCAGTATTTT
>-|TRBV7-2|TRBJ2-2|-|13
CASSSQGAGELFF
TGTGCCAGCAGCTCCCAGGGCGCCGGGGAGCTGTTTTTT
>-|TRBV5-6|TRBJ1-6|TRBD1|15
CASSGLDREKSPLHF
TGTGCCAGCAGCGGGCTGGACAGGGAGAAATCACCCCTCCACTTT
>-|TRBV5-1|TRBJ2-3|-|14
CASSFMTSTDTQYF
TGCGCCAGCAGCTTTATGACAAGCACAGATACGCAGTATTTT
>-|TRBV2|TRBJ2-3|-|11
CASSVHTSPYF
TGTGCCAGCAGTGTCCACACCTCCCCGTATTTT
>-|TRBV9|TRBJ2-3|TRBD2|15
CASSSTSGITDTQYF
TGTGCCAGCAGCTCCACTAGCGGGATCACAGATACGCAGTATTTT
>-|TRBV11-3|TRBJ2-2|TRBD1|15
CASSYRDRNTGELFF
TGTGCCAGCAGCTACCGGGACAGGAACACCGGGGAGCTGTTTTTT
>-|TRBV5-1|TRBJ2-3|-|11
CASSMEGAQYF
TGCGCCAGCAGCATGGAAGGGGCGCAGTATTTT
>-|TRBV7-9|TRBJ1-1|-|15
CASSLALRGNTEAFF
TGTGCCAGCAGCTTAGCGCTACGGGGGAACACTGAAGCTTTCTTT
>-|TRBV27|TRBJ1-1|-|14
CASSSSLMNTEAFF
TGTGCCAGCAGCAGTTCTTTGATGAACACTGAAGCTTTCTTT
>-|TRBV19|TRBJ1-2|TRBD1|16
CASSIINRGRNYGYTF
TGTGCCAGTAGTATAATTAACAGGGGACGTAACTATGGCTACACCTTC
>-|TRBV6-5|TRBJ1-1|-|13
CASSYSKVAEAFF
TGTGCCAGCAGTTACTCGAAAGTAGCTGAAGCTTTCTTT
>-|TRBV30|TRBJ2-5|-|14
CAWSIVAGTETQYF
TGTGCCTGGAGTATTGTGGCGGGAACGGAGACCCAGTACTTC